This T cell receptor beta chain came from a study of blood T cell repertoires in COVID-19. For the study at large: Recovery meant two consecutive negative NP/OP PCR tests, professional clearance, or resolved symptoms.

Trimming left V 4 bases short and J 3 bases short, with 10 bases between. The CDR3 is 14 amino acids. Germline V lookup: CDR1 SGHNT, CDR2 YENEEA. Some clones are missing from TCRdb's copy, which holds only in-frame ones; the method was immunoSEQ multiplex PCR. The repertoire has about 210,000 clones, approximately 86% of them found once; the top ten carry approximately 25%. Sequencing was done on a sample of PBMCs or T cells enriched from blood (not recorded which). The sequence was obtained from a woman between 40 and 55 years old in a cohort exposed to, infected with or recovered from COVID-19 (not recorded which). The gene calls are TRBV11-3 and TRBJ2-1, with D maybe TRBD2 (6 bases). The CDR3 nucleotides are TGTGCCAGCAGCTCAAATAGCGGCTACAATGAGCAGTTCTTC. Amino acids: CASSSNSGYNEQFF. Complete variable domain (other parts from reference TRBV11-3 and TRBJ2-1): EAGVVQSPRYKIIEKKQPVAFWCNPISGHNTLYWYLQNLGQGPELLIRYENEEAVDDSQLPKDRFSAERLKGVDSTLKIQPAELGDSAVYLCASSSNSGYNEQFFGPGTRLTVL.